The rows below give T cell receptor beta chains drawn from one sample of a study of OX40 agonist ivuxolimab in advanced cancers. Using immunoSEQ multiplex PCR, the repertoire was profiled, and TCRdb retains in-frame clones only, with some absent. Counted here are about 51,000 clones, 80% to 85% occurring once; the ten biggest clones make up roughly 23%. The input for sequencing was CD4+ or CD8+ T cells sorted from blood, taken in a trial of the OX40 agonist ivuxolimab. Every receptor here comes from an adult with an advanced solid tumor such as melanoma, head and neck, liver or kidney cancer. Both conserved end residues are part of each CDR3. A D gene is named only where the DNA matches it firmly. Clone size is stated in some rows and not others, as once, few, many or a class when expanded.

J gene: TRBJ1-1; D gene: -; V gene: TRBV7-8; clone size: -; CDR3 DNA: TGTGCCAGCAGCTTATTCGGGTCCAGGAACACTGAAGCTTTCTTT; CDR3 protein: CASSLFGSRNTEAFF
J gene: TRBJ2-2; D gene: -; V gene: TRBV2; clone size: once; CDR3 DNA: TGTGCCAGCATCGGCCAGGGAGGCGCCGGGGAGCTGTTTTTT; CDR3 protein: CASIGQGGAGELFF
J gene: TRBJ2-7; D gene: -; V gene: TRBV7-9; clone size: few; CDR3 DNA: TGTGCCAGCAGCAACCTGGACAGCACCTACGAGCAGTACTTC; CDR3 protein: CASSNLDSTYEQYF
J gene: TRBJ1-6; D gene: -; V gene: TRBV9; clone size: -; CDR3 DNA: TGTGCCAGCAGCGTAGATGGCTCCTATAATTCACCCCTCCACTTT; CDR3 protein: CASSVDGSYNSPLHF
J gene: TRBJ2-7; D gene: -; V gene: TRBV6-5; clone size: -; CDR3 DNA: TGTGCCAGCAGCCAAGGGGACACTGCCTACGAGCAGTACTTC; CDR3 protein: CASSQGDTAYEQYF
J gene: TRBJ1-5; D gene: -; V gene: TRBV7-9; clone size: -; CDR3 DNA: TGTGCCAGCTCTGGGGGCCCAACTCAGCCCCAGCATTTT; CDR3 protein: CASSGGPTQPQHF
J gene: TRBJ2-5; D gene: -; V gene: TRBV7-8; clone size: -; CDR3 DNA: TGTGCCAGCAGCTTCCGGGGCAGTGGCGGCGAAGAGACCCAGTACTTC; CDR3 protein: CASSFRGSGGEETQYF
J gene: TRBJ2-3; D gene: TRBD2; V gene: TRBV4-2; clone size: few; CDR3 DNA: TGTGCCAGCAGCCAAGAAGCGGGGGGGCCAGATACGCAGTATTTT; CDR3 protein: CASSQEAGGPDTQYF
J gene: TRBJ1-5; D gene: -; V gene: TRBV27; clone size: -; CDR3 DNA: TGTGCCAGCAGTTACTCCGGGCATCAGCCCCAGCATTTT; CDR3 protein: CASSYSGHQPQHF
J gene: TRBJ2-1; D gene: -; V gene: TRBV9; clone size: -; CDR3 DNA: TGTGCCAGCAACCCGACGGTATCCTACAATGAGCAGTTCTTC; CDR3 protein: CASNPTVSYNEQFF
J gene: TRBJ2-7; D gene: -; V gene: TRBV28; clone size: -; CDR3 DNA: TGTGCCAGCAACGATTCTTACGAGCAGTACTTC; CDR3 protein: CASNDSYEQYF
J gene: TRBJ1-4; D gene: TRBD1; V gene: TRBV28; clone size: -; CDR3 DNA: TGTGCCAGCAGTTTTGAGGCAGGGGGGGAAAAACTGTTTTTT; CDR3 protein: CASSFEAGGEKLFF
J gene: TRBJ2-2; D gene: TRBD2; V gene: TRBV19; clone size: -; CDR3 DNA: TGTGCCATTAGCGGGAGCCCTACCACCGGGGAGCTGTTTTTT; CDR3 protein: CAISGSPTTGELFF
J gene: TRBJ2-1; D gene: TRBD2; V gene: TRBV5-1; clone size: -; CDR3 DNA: TGCGCCAGCAGCTTGTCCGGGGGGATTACCTACAATGAGCAGTTCTTC; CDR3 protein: CASSLSGGITYNEQFF
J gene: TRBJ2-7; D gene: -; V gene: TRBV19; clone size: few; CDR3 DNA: TGTGCCAGTAGTATTCCGGGACTCGGACCCCTACGGGAGCAGTACTTC; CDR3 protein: CASSIPGLGPLREQYF
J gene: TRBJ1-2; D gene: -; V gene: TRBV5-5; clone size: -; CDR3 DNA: TGTGCCAGCAGCTCCGGAACGAGGGTTTATGGCTACACCTTC; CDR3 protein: CASSSGTRVYGYTF
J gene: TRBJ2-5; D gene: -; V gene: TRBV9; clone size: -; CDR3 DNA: TGTGCCAGCAGCGCATTGGGGGGGGCTCTGTTAGGAGAGACCCAGTACTTC; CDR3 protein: CASSALGGALLGETQYF
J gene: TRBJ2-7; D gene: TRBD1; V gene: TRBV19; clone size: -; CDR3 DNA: TGTGCCAGTGGGACAGGGCACGAGCAGTACTTC; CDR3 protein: CASGTGHEQYF
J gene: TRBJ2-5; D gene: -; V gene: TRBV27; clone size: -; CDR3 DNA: TGTGCCAGCAGTTTAGTGGGACAATCCCTCCAAGAGACCCAGTACTTC; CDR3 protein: CASSLVGQSLQETQYF
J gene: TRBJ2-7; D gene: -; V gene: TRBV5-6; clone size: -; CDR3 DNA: TGTGCCAGCAGCTTGGTAACCTACGAGCAGTACTTC; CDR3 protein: CASSLVTYEQYF
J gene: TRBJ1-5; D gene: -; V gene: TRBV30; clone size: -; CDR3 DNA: TGTGCCTGGAGCGGGGGTAATGGGCAGCCCCAGCATTTT; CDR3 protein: CAWSGGNGQPQHF
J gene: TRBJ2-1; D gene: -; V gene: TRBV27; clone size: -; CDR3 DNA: TGTGCCAGCAGTTTATCCCCTTACAATGAGCAGTTCTTC; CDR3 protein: CASSLSPYNEQFF
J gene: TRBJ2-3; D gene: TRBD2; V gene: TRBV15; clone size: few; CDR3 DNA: TGTGCCACCAGCAGAGTTACTAGCGGGGCGTATACGCAGTATTTT; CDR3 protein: CATSRVTSGAYTQYF
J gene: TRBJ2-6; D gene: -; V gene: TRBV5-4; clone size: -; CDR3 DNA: TGTGCCAGCAGCCAAGACGGGGCTACTGGGGCCAACGTCCTGACTTTC; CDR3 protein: CASSQDGATGANVLTF
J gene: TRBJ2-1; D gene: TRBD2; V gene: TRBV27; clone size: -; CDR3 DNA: TGTGCCAGCAGTTCCCTAGCGGGAGCCTACAATGAGCAGTTCTTC; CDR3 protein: CASSSLAGAYNEQFF
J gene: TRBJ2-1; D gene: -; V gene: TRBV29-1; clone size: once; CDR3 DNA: TGCAGCGTAGTAGCAAGCCCCAGCAATGAGCAGTTCTTC; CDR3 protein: CSVVASPSNEQFF
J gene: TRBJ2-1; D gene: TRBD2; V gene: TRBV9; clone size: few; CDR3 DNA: TGTGCCAGCAGCGACCGGACTAGCGGGATACGCAATGAGCAGTTCTTC; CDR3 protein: CASSDRTSGIRNEQFF
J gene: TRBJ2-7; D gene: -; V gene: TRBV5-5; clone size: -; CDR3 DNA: TGTGCCAGCTCCCGGACAGCGGTCTACGAGCAGTACTTC; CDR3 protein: CASSRTAVYEQYF
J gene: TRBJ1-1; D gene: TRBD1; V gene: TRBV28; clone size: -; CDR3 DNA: TGTGCCAGCCTTCTCAGGGGGACTGAAGCTTTCTTT; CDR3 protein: CASLLRGTEAFF
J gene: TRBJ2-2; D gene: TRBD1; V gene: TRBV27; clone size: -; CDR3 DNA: TGTGCCAGCAGGACAGGGGACACCGGGGAGCTGTTTTTT; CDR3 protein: CASRTGDTGELFF
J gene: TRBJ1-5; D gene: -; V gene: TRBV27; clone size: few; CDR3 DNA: TGTGCCAGTAAGGACCGTTATAGCAATCAGCCCCAGCATTTT; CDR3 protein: CASKDRYSNQPQHF
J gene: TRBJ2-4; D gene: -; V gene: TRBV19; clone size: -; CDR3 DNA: TGTGCCAGTAGTGGTCTCCCGACGACCGATAACATTCAGTACTTC; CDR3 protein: CASSGLPTTDNIQYF
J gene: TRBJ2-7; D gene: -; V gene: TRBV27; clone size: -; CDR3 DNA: TGTGCCAGCAGTGATTTTCGTTACAGGGTAGGACTACACGAGCAGTACTTC; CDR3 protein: CASSDFRYRVGLHEQYF
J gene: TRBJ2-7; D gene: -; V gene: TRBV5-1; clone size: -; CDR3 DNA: TGCGCCAGCAGCCTGGACGCCTACGAGCAGTACTTC; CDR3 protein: CASSLDAYEQYF
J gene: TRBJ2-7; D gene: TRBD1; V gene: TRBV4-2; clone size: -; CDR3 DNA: TGTGCCAGCAGCCAAGACGAGGGACAGGGCTCCTACGAGCAGTACTTC; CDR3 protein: CASSQDEGQGSYEQYF
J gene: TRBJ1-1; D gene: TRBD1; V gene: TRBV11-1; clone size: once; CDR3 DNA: TGTGCCAGCAGCTTAGCGGGGGCAGGGGGCCACACTGAAGCTTTCTTT; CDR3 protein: CASSLAGAGGHTEAFF
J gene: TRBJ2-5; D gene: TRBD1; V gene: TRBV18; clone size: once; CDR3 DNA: TGTGCCAGCTCACCACGGGACAGGGGGCTAGCGGTCTCGGTGGAGACCCAGTACTTC; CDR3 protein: CASSPRDRGLAVSVETQYF
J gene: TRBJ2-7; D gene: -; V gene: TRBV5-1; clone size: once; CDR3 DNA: TGCGCCAGCAGCTTCGGGTACGACGAGCAGTACTTC; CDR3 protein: CASSFGYDEQYF
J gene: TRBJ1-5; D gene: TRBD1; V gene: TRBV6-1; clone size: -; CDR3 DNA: TGTGCCAGCAGTGAATACAGGGGCCACAATCAGCCCCAGCATTTT; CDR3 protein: CASSEYRGHNQPQHF